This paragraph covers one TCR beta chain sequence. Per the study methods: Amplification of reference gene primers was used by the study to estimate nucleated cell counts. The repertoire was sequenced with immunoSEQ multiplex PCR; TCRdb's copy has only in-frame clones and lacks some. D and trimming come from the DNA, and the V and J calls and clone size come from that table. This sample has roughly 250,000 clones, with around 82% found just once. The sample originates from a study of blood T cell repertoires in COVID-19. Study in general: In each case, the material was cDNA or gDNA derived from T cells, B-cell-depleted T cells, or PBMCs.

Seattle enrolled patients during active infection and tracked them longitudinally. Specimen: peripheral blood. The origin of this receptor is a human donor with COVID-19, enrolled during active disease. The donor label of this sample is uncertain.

The CDR3 bases are TGCAGCGTTTACATAGGGGGCGGTGCCTACGAGCAGTACTTC. Encoded protein: CSVYIGGGAYEQYF. This rearrangement joins TRBV29-1 to TRBJ2-7; 7 positions match TRBD1. CDR1 SQVTM and CDR2 ANQGSEA come from the germline V gene. V was pared by 5 bases and J by 2 bases, with 9 bases of the junction left unmatched. The CDR3 loop spans 14 amino acids.